Sequencing of this T cell receptor (beta chain) was carried out in a study of T cell responses to AZD1222 COVID-19 vaccine. Study context: Second doses that came at about 4 or about 12 weeks were put together.

Study outcomes and limitations: Rises in breadth and depth of Spike-specific TCRs came after two AZD1222 doses. Unmutated variant regions reportedly attract nearly half of all spike-specific TCRs. Clonal diversity may have been underestimated, and the donors were mostly white British, with more females than males.

CDR1 KGHSH and CDR2 LQKENI come from the germline V gene. V shed 2 bases and J shed 3 bases, with 7 bases lying between them. The CDR3 consists of 13 residues. Assay: immunoSEQ multiplex PCR; the TCRdb copy retains only in-frame clones and omits some. The sample has around 100,000 clones, around 82% seen once; the top ten hold around 9.9%. Concerning this clone itself: Antigen: not known.

This sequence was found in an adult in good health. The starting material was peripheral blood, obtained on day 0 of AZD1222 vaccination. The chain links TRBV18 to TRBJ2-5; D gene ambiguous. Here the CDR3 DNA reads TGTGCCAGCTCACCAGGCAGCGAAGAGACCCAGTACTTC. It encodes CASSPGSEETQYF. The full variable domain, completed using reference TRBV18 and TRBJ2-5, is NAGVMQNPRHLVRRRGQEARLRCSPMKGHSHVYWYRQLPEEGLKFMVYLQKENIIDESGMPKERFSAEFPKEGPSILRIQQVVRGDSAAYFCASSPGSEETQYFGPGTRLLVL.